The source of this TCR beta chain is a study of T-cell reconstitution after alpha-beta-depleted transplantation in children. This clonotype was recorded a few times. V lost 1 base to trimming and J lost 0 bases, with 21 bases between them. The CDR3 length is 19 residues. Germline V gives CDR1 SGHVS, CDR2 FQNEAQ. Unique molecular identifiers were used to barcode this TCRbeta library. TCRdb reprocessed the PCR reads with MiXCR, giving one entry per CDR3 protein. The sample comprises hundreds of thousands of distinct CDR3 sequences, over 15% of which are singletons, and approximately 1% rests with the top ten.

The TCR comes from a human donor who donated a stem cell graft to a child with acute myeloid leukemia. The input for sequencing was PBMCs from the stem cell graft donor, taken from the stem cell graft. The V gene is TRBV7-8, the J gene TRBJ2-5; D is perhaps TRBD2 (5 bases). The CDR3, as DNA: TGTGCCAGCAGCTTAGACAAAGAGACGCACGGAGGTCACCAAGAGACCCAGTACTTC. This sequence encodes CASSLDKETHGGHQETQYF.